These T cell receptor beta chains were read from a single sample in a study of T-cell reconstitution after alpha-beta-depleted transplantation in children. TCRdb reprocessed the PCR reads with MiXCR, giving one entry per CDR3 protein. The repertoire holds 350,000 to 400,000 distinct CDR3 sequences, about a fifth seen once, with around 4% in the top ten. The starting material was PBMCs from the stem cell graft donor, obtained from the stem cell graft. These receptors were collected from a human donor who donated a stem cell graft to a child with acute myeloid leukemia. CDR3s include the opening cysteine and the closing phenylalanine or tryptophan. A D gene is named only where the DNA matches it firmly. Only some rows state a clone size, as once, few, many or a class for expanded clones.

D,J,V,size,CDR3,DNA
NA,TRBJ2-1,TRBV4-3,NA,CASSPEQYNEQFF,TGCGCCAGCAGCCCGGAGCAATACAATGAGCAGTTCTTC
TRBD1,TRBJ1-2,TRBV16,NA,CASSLDRGGRGYTF,TGTGCCAGCAGCCTTGACAGGGGAGGTCGCGGCTACACCTTC
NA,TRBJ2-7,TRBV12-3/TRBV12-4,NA,CASSLTSYSYEQYF,TGTGCCAGCAGTTTAACGAGTTATTCTTACGAGCAGTACTTC
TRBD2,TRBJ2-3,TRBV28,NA,CASRFSGMGTDTQYF,TGTGCCAGCAGATTTAGCGGGATGGGCACAGATACGCAGTATTTT
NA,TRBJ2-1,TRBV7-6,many,CASSLTGSSYNEQFF,TGTGCCAGCAGTTTGACAGGTAGCTCCTACAATGAGCAGTTCTTC
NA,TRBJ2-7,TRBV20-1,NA,CSASPTPSSYEQYF,TGCAGTGCTTCTCCGACACCCTCCTCCTACGAGCAGTACTTC
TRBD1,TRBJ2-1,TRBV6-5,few,CASSYGTEYNEQFF,TGTGCCAGCAGTTACGGGACAGAGTACAATGAGCAGTTCTTC
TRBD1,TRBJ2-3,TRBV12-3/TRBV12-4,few,CASSLDRFPTDTQYF,TGTGCCAGCAGTTTGGACAGGTTCCCCACAGATACGCAGTATTTT
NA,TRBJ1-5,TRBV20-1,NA,CSAPPWGNQPQHF,TGCAGTGCCCCCCCCTGGGGCAATCAGCCCCAGCATTTT
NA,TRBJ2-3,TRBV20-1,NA,CSARDQGGSDTQYF,TGCAGTGCTAGAGATCAAGGGGGATCGGATACGCAGTATTTT
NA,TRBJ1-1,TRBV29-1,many,CSALSSYGTEAFF,TGCAGCGCGTTATCCTCTTATGGCACTGAAGCTTTCTTT
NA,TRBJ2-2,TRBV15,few,CATREGLNTGELFF,TGTGCCACCAGGGAGGGACTGAACACCGGGGAGCTGTTTTTT
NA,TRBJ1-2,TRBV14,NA,CASSQVGTGGARNYGYTF,TGTGCCAGCAGCCAAGTCGGTACTGGGGGAGCCAGGAACTATGGCTACACCTTC
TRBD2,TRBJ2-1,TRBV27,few,CASSKSGIGFIGEQFF,TGTGCCAGCTCAAAGAGCGGGATAGGTTTCATTGGTGAGCAGTTCTTC
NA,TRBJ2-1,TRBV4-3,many,CASSVKYSGTGEQFF,TGCGCCAGCAGCGTTAAATATAGCGGAACGGGTGAGCAGTTCTTC
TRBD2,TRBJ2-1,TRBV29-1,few,CSVPTSGSENEQFF,TGCAGCGTCCCGACTAGCGGGAGCGAAAATGAGCAGTTCTTC
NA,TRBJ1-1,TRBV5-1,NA,CASSFQGRKTEAFF,TGCGCCAGCAGCTTCCAGGGGAGGAAAACTGAAGCTTTCTTT
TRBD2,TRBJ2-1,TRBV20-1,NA,CSASPRSSAGGGNEQFF,TGCAGTGCTAGCCCGCGGTCGTCAGCGGGAGGAGGTAATGAGCAGTTCTTC
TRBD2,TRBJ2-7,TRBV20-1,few,CSASGRATGTEQYF,TGCAGTGCTAGCGGGAGGGCCACAGGGACCGAGCAGTACTTC
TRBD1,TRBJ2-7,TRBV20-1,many,CSARGGTGIYEQYF,TGCAGTGCTAGAGGGGGGACAGGGATCTACGAGCAGTACTTC
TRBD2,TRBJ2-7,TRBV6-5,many,CASRPGLAGVYEQYF,TGTGCCAGCAGACCCGGACTAGCGGGAGTTTACGAGCAGTACTTC
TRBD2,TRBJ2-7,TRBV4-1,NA,CASSLGGGTAEQYF,TGCGCCAGCAGCCTCGGGGGAGGGACGGCCGAGCAGTACTTC
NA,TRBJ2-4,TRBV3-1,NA,CAGSQDYVPKNIQYF,TGTGCCGGCAGCCAAGATTATGTTCCCAAAAACATTCAGTACTTC
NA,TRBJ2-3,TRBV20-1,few,CSASPRASGYTQYF,TGCAGTGCTAGTCCCCGGGCCAGTGGATATACGCAGTATTTT
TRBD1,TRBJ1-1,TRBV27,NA,CASTYLSGQGMGTEAFF,TGTGCCAGCACCTACCTTTCGGGACAGGGGATGGGGACTGAAGCTTTCTTT
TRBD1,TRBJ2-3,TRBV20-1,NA,CSAPGTGGGTDTQYF,TGCAGTGCTCCCGGGACAGGGGGCGGTACAGATACGCAGTATTTT
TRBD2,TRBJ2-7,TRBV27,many,CASRGLAGGYEQYF,TGTGCCAGCAGGGGACTAGCGGGAGGTTACGAGCAGTACTTC
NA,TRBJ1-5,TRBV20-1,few,CSARQARGPQHF,TGCAGTGCTAGGCAGGCCAGGGGGCCCCAGCATTTT
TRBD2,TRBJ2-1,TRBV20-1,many,CSAIAGSSYNEQFF,TGCAGTGCTATAGCGGGAAGTTCCTACAATGAGCAGTTCTTC
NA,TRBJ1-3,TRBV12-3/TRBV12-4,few,CASSFGGAGNTIYF,TGTGCCAGCAGTTTTGGGGGCGCAGGAAACACCATATATTTT
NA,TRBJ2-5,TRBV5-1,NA,CASSKQGGETQYF,TGCGCCAGCAGCAAGCAGGGGGGGGAGACCCAGTACTTC
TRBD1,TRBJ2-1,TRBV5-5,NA,CASSLEGTGTFYNEQFF,TGTGCCAGCAGCTTGGAAGGGACAGGGACCTTCTACAATGAGCAGTTCTTC
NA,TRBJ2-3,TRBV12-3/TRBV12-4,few,CASGFASTDTQYF,TGTGCCAGCGGCTTCGCTAGCACAGATACGCAGTATTTT
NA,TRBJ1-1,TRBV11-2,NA,CASSFQPRVTEAFF,TGTGCCAGCAGCTTTCAACCGAGGGTTACTGAAGCTTTCTTT
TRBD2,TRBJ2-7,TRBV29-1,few,CSVDGGSAYEQYF,TGCAGCGTTGACGGCGGGAGTGCCTACGAGCAGTACTTC
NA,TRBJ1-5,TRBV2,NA,CASSRRDNQPQHF,TGTGCCAGCAGCAGACGGGACAATCAGCCCCAGCATTTT